Listed here are 3 T cell receptor beta chains from one sample, sequenced in a study of blood T cell repertoires in COVID-19. Sequencing was performed with immunoSEQ multiplex PCR; in TCRdb, only in-frame clones are kept and a portion is missing. Among 200,000 to 300,000 clones listed, around 86% were seen once. Sequencing was performed on peripheral blood. The receptors originated from a woman between 25 and 40 years old who had recovered from COVID-19.

The chain links TRBV10-2 to TRBJ1-2; TRBD1 matches 7 bases. The V segment lost 6 bases and the J segment 0 bases; nucleotides outside the gene matches: 7. CDR1 and CDR2 from the germline V gene are WSHSY and SAAADI. The CDR3 is made up of 15 amino acids. The CDR3 here is CASSRTGKANYGYTF. The DNA for the CDR3 is TGCGCCAGCAGCCGGACAGGAAAAGCTAACTATGGCTACACCTTC.

The rearrangement joins TRBV2 to TRBJ1-5, with 7 positions matching TRBD1. V shed 2 bases, J shed 0 bases, and the junction held 1 base outside the gene matches. The CDR3 sequence is 15 residues long. CDR1 is SNHLY, CDR2 FYNNEI, per germline. The CDR3 DNA reads TGTGCCAGCAGTGAACAGGGGGTTAGCAATCAGCCCCAGCATTTT. Encoded protein: CASSEQGVSNQPQHF.

The gene calls are TRBV4-1 and TRBJ2-1, with TRBD1 matching over 8 bases. V gave up 3 bases and J gave up 12 bases; unmatched junction bases: 10. This CDR3 region has 14 residues. Germline CDR1 MGHRA, CDR2 YSYEKL. CDR3 region: CASSQTGQVRGQFF. CDR3 coding DNA: TGCGCCAGCAGCCAGACGGGACAGGTACGGGGGCAGTTCTTC.